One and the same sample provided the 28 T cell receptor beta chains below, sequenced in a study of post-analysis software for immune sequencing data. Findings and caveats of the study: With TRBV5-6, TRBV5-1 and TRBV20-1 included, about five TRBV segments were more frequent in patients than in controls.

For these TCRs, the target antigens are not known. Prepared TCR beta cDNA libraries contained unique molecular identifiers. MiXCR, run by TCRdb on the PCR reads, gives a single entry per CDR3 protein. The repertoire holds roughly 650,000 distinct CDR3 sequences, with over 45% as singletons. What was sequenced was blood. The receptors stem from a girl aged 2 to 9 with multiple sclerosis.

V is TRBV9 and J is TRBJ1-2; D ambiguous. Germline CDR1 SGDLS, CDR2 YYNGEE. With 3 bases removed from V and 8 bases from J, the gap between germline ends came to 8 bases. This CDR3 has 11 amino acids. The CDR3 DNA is TGTGCCAGCAGCGGAGAGAAAGGCTACACCTTC. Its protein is CASSGEKGYTF. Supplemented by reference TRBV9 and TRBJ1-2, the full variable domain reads DSGVTQTPKHLITATGQRVTLRCSPRSGDLSVYWYQQSLDQGLQFLIQYYNGEERAKGNILERFSAQQFPDLHSELNLSSLELGDSALYFCASSGEKGYTFGSGTRLTVV.

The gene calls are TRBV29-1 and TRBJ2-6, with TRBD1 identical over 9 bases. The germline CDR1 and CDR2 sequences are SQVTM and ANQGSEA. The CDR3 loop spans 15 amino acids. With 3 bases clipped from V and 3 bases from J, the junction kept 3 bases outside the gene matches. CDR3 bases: TGCAGCGTTGAGGGGGACAGGGATGGGGCCAACGTCCTGACTTTC. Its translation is CSVEGDRDGANVLTF.

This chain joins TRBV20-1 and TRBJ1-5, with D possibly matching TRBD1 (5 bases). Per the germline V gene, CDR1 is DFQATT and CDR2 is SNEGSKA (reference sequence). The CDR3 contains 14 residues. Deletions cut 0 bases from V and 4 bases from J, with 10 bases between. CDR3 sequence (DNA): TGCAGTGCTAGAGATCGGCGGGGGAATCAGCCCCAGCATTTT. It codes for CSARDRRGNQPQHF.

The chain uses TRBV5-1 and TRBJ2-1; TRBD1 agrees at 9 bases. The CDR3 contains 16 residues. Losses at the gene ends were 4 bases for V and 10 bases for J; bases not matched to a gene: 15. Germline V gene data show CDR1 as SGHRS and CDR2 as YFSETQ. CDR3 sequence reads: CASSKTTGGEAGEQFF. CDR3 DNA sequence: TGCGCCAGCAGCAAGACGACAGGGGGTGAGGCAGGCGAGCAGTTCTTC. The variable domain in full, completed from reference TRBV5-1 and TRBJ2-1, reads KAGVTQTPRYLIKTRGQQVTLSCSPISGHRSVSWYQQTPGQGLQFLFEYFSETQRNKGNFPGRFSGRQFSNSRSEMNVSTLELGDSALYLCASSKTTGGEAGEQFFGPGTRLTVL.

The DNA of the CDR3 is TGCGCCAGCAGTGAGTCGTCCCTCGCCGGGGACGAGCAGTACTTC. This gives the protein CASSESSLAGDEQYF. V and J are TRBV10-1 and TRBJ2-5; D is perhaps TRBD2 (5 bases). The DNA end is more similar to TRBJ2-7, so the J call may be wrong. This CDR3 spans 15 amino acids. CDR1 and CDR2 from the germline V gene are WNHNN and SYGVQD (reference sequence).

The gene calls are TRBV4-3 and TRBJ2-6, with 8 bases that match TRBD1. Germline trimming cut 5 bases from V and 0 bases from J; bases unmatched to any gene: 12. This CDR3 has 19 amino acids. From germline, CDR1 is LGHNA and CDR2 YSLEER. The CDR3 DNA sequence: TGCGCCAGCAGCTCTCAGGACAGGGCTTCAGTCTCTGGGGCCAACGTCCTGACTTTC. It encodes CASSSQDRASVSGANVLTF.

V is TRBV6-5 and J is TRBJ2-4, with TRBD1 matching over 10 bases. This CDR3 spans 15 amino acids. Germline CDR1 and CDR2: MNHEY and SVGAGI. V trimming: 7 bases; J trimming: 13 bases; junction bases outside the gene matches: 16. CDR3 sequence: CASTREDRGAGEQYF. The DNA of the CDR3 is TGTGCCAGCACCAGGGAGGACAGGGGGGCTGGTGAGCAGTACTTC.

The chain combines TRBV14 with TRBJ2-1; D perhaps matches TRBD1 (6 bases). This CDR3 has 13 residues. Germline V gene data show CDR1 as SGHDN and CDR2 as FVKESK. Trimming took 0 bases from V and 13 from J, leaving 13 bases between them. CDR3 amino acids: CASSQDWHRAQFF. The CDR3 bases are TGTGCCAGCAGCCAAGATTGGCACAGGGCACAGTTCTTC.

The CDR3 coding sequence is TGCAGTGCTCTTAAAGGCGGGGGGGCCGGGGAGCAGTTCTTC. Its protein product is CSALKGGGAGEQFF. The chain uses TRBV20-1 and TRBJ2-1; 9 bases fit TRBD2. V was clipped by 5 bases and J by 10 bases; unmatched bases: 12. Germline CDR1 DFQATT, CDR2 SNEGSKA (reference sequence). The CDR3 consists of 14 residues.

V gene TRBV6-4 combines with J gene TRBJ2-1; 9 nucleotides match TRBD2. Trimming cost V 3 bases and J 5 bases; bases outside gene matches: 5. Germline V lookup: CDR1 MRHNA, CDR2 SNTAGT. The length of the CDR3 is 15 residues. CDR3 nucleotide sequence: TGTGCCAGCAGTGAAGTAGCGGGAGTTAACAATGAGCAGTTCTTC. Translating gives CASSEVAGVNNEQFF.

The chain's CDR3 is CSARPQGSLTDTQYF. CDR3 DNA sequence: TGCAGTGCTAGACCACAGGGGTCCCTCACAGATACGCAGTATTTT. The V call is TRBV20-1, the J call TRBJ2-3, with 7 bases identical to TRBD1. CDR3 length: 15 amino acids. Germline V gives CDR1 DFQATT, CDR2 SNEGSKA (reference sequence). J was trimmed by 2 bases and V by 2 bases; bases with no gene match: 7.

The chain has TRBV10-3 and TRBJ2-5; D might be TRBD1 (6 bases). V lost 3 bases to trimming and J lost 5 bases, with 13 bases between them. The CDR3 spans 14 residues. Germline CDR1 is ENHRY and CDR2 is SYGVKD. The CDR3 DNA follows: TGTGCCATCAGTGACTTGGTGGGGGCTGAGACCCAGTACTTC. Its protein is CAISDLVGAETQYF.

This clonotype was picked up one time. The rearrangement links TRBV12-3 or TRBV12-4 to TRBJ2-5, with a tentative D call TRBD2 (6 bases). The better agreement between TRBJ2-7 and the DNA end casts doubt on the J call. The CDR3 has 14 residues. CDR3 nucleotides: TGTGCCAGCAACCCTACTCAGTTCGGGGGCGAGCAGTACTTC. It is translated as CASNPTQFGGEQYF.

CDR3 sequence: CASSAVPPGLAGGNEQFF. DNA of the CDR3: TGTGCCAGCAGCGCTGTACCTCCGGGACTAGCGGGGGGCAATGAGCAGTTCTTC. V gene TRBV11-3 combines with J gene TRBJ2-1; 15 bases fit TRBD2. The ends lost 5 bases at V and 6 bases at J; junction bases unmatched: 11. Germline V gene lookup returns CDR1 SGHNT and CDR2 YENEEA. The CDR3 is made up of 18 amino acids.

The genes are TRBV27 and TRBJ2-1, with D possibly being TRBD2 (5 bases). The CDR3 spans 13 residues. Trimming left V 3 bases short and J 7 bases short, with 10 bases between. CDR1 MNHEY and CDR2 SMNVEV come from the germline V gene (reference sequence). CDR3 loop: CASSFSPGNEQFF. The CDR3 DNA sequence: TGTGCCAGCAGTTTCTCTCCGGGGAATGAGCAGTTCTTC.

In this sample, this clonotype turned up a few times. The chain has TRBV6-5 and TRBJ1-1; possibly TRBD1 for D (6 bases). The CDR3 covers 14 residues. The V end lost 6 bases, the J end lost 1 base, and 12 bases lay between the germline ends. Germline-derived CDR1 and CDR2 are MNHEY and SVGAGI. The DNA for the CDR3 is TGTGCCAGCAGGCTATGGACAGAGAACACTGAAGCTTTCTTT. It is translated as CASRLWTENTEAFF.

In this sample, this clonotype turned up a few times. DNA for the CDR3: TGCAGCGTTGAGGGGACTAGCGGGGGATACGAGCAGTACTTC. Protein product: CSVEGTSGGYEQYF. This chain links TRBV29-1 with TRBJ2-7; TRBD2 matches 14 bases. The CDR3 has 14 residues. Germline lookup yields CDR1 SQVTM and CDR2 ANQGSEA. V trimming: 3 bases; J trimming: 4 bases; junction bases outside the gene matches: 2.

The CDR3 coding sequence is TGTGCCAGCAGTCGAAAGACAGGTCCGGCGAGTGAGCAGTTCTTC. It codes for CASSRKTGPASEQFF. The genes are TRBV6-6 and TRBJ2-1, with D possibly being TRBD1 (6 bases). V dropped 5 bases and J dropped 9 bases, with 20 bases sitting between them. Germline V gene data show CDR1 as MNHNY and CDR2 as SVGAGI (reference sequence). The length of the CDR3 is 15 residues.

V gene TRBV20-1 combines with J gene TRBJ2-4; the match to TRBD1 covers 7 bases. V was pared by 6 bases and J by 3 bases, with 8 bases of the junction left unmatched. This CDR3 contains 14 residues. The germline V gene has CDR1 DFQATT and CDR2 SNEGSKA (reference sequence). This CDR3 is CSARQGTGKNIQYF. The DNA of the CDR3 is TGCAGTGCGCGACAGGGAACGGGCAAAAACATTCAGTACTTC.

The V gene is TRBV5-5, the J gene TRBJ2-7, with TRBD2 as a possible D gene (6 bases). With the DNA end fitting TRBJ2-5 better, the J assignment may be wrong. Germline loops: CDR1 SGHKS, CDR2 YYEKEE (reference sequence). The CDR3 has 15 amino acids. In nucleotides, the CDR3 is TGTGCCAGCAGCTCCGTTGGGGGGTCCTTAGAGACCCAGTACTTC. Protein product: CASSSVGGSLETQYF.

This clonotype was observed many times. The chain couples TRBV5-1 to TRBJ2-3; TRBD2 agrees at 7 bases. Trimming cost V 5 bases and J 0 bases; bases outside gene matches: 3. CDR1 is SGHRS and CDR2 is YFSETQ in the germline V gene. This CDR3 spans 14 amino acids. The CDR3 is CASRQRGSTDTQYF. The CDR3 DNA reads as TGCGCCAGCAGGCAGCGGGGAAGCACAGATACGCAGTATTTT.

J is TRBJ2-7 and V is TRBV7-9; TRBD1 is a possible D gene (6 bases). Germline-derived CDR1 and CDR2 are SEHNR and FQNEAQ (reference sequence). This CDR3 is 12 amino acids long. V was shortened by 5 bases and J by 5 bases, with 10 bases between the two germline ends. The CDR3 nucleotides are TGTGCCAGCAGCATCTGGGACAACGAGCAGTACTTC. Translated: CASSIWDNEQYF.

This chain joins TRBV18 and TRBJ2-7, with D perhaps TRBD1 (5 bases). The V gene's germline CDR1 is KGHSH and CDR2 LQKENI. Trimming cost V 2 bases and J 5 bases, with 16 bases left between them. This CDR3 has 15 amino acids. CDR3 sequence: CASSPGMSRVNEQYF. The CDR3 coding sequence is TGTGCCAGCTCACCAGGCATGTCCAGGGTCAACGAGCAGTACTTC. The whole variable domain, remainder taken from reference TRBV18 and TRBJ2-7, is NAGVMQNPRHLVRRRGQEARLRCSPMKGHSHVYWYRQLPEEGLKFMVYLQKENIIDESGMPKERFSAEFPKEGPSILRIQQVVRGDSAAYFCASSPGMSRVNEQYFGPGTRLTVT.

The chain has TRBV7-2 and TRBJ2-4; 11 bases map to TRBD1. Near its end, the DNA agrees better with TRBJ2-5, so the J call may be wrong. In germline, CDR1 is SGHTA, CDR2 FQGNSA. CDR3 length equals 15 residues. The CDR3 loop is CASSSGDRGEETQYF. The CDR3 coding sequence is TGTGCCAGCAGCTCAGGGGACAGGGGGGAAGAGACCCAGTACTTC.

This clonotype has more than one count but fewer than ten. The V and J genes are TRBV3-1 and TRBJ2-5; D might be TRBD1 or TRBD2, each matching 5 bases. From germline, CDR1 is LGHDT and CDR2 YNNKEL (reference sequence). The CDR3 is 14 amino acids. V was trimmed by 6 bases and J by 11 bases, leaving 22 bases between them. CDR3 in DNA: TGTGCCAGCAGTTACTCCGGGACGATCCCAGAGCAGTACTTC. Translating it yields CASSYSGTIPEQYF.

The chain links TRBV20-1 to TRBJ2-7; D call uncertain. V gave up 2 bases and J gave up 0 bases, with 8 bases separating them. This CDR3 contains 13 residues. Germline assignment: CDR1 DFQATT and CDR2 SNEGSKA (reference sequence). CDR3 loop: CSARRAASYEQYF. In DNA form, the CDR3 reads TGCAGTGCTAGACGGGCAGCCTCCTACGAGCAGTACTTC.

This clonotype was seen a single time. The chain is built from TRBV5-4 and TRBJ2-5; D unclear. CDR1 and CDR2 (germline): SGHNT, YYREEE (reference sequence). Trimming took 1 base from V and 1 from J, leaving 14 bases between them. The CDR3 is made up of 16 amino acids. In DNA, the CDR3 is TGTGCCAGCAGCTTGAAGGGCTTAGGAGTCCAAGAGACCCAGTACTTC. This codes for CASSLKGLGVQETQYF.

The chain's CDR3 is CSARAVTEVTYNEQFF. The CDR3 DNA is TGCAGTGCTAGAGCGGTGACAGAAGTTACCTACAATGAGCAGTTCTTC. The chain is built from TRBV20-1 and TRBJ2-1; TRBD1 might be the D (5 bases). Trimming stripped 1 base from V and 2 bases from J, with 15 bases between. The V gene's germline CDR1 is DFQATT and CDR2 SNEGSKA (reference sequence). This CDR3 has 16 amino acids.